The clone carrying this T cell receptor (beta chain) showed up just once. The data derive from a study of blood T cell repertoires in COVID-19. From germline, CDR1 is SGHTA and CDR2 FQGNSA. V was shortened by 1 base and J by 5 bases, with 14 bases between the two germline ends. CDR3 length equals 15 residues. In the authors' methods: Counts of nucleated cells, estimated from reference gene primer amplification, were obtained. Assay: immunoSEQ multiplex PCR; the TCRdb copy retains only in-frame clones and omits some. Clone size and the V and J calls come from that table; the DNA yielded D and trimming. The sample has under 100,000 clones, about 82% seen once.

The receptor's source is a woman aged 70-85 years with active or convalescent COVID-19. This rearrangement joins TRBV7-2 to TRBJ1-2; no firm D call. The sequenced sample was peripheral blood. CDR3 residues: CASSLVLASNYGYTF. CDR3 sequence (DNA): TGTGCCAGCAGCTTAGTTTTAGCATCGAATTATGGCTACACCTTC.